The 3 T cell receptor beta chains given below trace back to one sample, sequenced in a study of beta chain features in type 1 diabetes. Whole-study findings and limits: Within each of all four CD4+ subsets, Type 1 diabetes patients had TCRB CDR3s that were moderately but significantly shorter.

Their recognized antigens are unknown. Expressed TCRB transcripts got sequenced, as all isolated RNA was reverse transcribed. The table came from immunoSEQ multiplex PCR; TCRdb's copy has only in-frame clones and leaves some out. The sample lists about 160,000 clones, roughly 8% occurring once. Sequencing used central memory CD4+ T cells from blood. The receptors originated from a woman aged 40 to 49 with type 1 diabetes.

The CDR3 bases are TGTGCCAGTAGCCTTCCGACTAGCGGGACAGATACGCAGTATTTT. Protein: CASSLPTSGTDTQYF. V and J are TRBV19 and TRBJ2-3, with 10 positions matching TRBD2. Germline values: CDR1 LNHDA, CDR2 SQIVND (reference sequence). The CDR3 is 15 amino acids. V was clipped by 6 bases and J by 3 bases; unmatched bases: 6.

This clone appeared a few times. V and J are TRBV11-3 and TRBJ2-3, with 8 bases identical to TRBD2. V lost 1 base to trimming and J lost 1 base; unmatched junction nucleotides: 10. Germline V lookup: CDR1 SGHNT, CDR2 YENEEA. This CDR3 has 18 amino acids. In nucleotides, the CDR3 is TGTGCCAGCAGCTTAGGGGCCGGGGGAGCGGGGGGCACAGATACGCAGTATTTT. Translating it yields CASSLGAGGAGGTDTQYF.

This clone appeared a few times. The CDR3: CASSPGGGGAAYNEQFF. The CDR3 DNA reads TGTGCCAGCAGCCCCGGAGGCGGGGGGGCCGCCTACAATGAGCAGTTCTTC. The chain joins TRBV5-4 to TRBJ2-1; 9 nucleotides agree with TRBD2. Germline assignment: CDR1 SGHNT and CDR2 YYREEE (reference sequence). Unmatched junction bases numbered 10, after V lost 4 bases and J lost 2 bases. CDR3 length: 17 amino acids.